The 8 T cell receptor beta chains listed next were all sequenced from one sample in a study of T-cell reconstitution after alpha-beta-depleted transplantation in children. As it was prepared, the TCRbeta library received unique molecular identifiers. MiXCR, applied by TCRdb to the PCR reads, yields one record per CDR3 protein. The sample lists approximately 500,000 distinct CDR3 sequences; over 25% were seen once. This sample comprised PBMCs, obtained before TCRalphabeta/CD19-depleted stem cell transplant. The source of these receptors is a boy younger than two with Wiskott-Aldrich syndrome, due to receive a stem cell transplant.

The J gene is TRBJ2-1, the V gene TRBV11-1; TRBD2 agrees at 11 bases. CDR1 is SGHAT, CDR2 FQDESV, per germline (reference sequence). This CDR3 has 21 residues. V was pared by 2 bases and J by 0 bases, with 15 bases of the junction left unmatched. CDR3 DNA sequence: TGTGCCAGCAGCTTAATGGGACTCTTAGCGGGAGGGCCCTACTCCTACAATGAGCAGTTCTTC. Translated: CASSLMGLLAGGPYSYNEQFF.

The CDR3 sequence is CATSSSGSGETQYF. The CDR3, as DNA: TGTGCCACCAGCAGTAGCGGGAGCGGGGAGACCCAGTACTTC. The V and J genes are TRBV15 and TRBJ2-5, with 9 bases that match TRBD2. This CDR3 comprises 14 residues. Germline V CDR1 and CDR2: LNHNV, YYDKDF (reference sequence). The ends lost 3 bases at V and 5 bases at J; junction bases unmatched: 4.

This clonotype has just a few counts. The J gene is TRBJ1-1, the V gene TRBV27; TRBD1 aligns across 7 bases. CDR1 MNHEY and CDR2 SMNVEV come from the germline V gene (reference sequence). The CDR3 sequence is 16 residues long. After removal of 7 bases from V and 1 base from J, the junction contained 12 bases not matched to a gene. In DNA form, the CDR3 reads TGTGCCAGCACCGCGTCCCAGGGGGTCCCGAACACTGAAGCTTTCTTT. Translating it yields CASTASQGVPNTEAFF.

Only a few counts were recorded for this clonotype. The chain joins TRBV12-3 or TRBV12-4 to TRBJ2-1; 8 bases map to TRBD1. The trim removed 5 bases at V and 6 bases at J, leaving 9 bases unmatched. The CDR3 extends over 15 amino acids. CDR3 sequence reads: CASSPGAGGFNEQFF. DNA for the CDR3: TGTGCCAGCAGTCCCGGGGCAGGGGGCTTCAATGAGCAGTTCTTC.

The gene calls are TRBV5-1 and TRBJ2-1; 8 bases align to TRBD1. CDR1 and CDR2 from the germline V gene are SGHRS and YFSETQ. J was trimmed by 6 bases and V by 4 bases; bases with no gene match: 9. This CDR3 is 15 amino acids long. The CDR3 DNA sequence: TGCGCCAGCAGCGTGGACAGGGCCCTTTTCAATGAGCAGTTCTTC. Amino acid sequence: CASSVDRALFNEQFF.

The table lists this clonotype with a few counts. The rearrangement uses TRBV5-1 and TRBJ2-3; D unclear. Germline assignment: CDR1 SGHRS and CDR2 YFSETQ. The CDR3 has 14 amino acids. The V and J ends lost 0 bases and 6 bases respectively, with 11 bases between them. The CDR3 is CASSLVGATDTQYF. The CDR3 DNA sequence: TGCGCCAGCAGCTTGGTCGGCGCAACGGATACGCAGTATTTT.

The chain employs TRBV20-1 and TRBJ2-3; D gene ambiguous. This CDR3 contains 13 residues. Germline V gene sequence: CDR1 DFQATT, CDR2 SNEGSKA (reference sequence). V was shortened by 3 bases and J by 0 bases, with 7 bases between the two germline ends. CDR3 sequence reads: CSARTPSTDTQYF. The CDR3 DNA reads TGCAGTGCTAGGACACCTAGCACAGATACGCAGTATTTT.

This clonotype was observed a few times. The genes are TRBV25-1 and TRBJ2-3; D gene unclear. There are 14 residues in the CDR3. Per the germline V gene, CDR1 is MGHDK and CDR2 is SYGVNS. V gave up 3 bases and J gave up 0 bases, with 7 bases separating them. CDR3 sequence reads: CASSEATSTDTQYF. In DNA form, the CDR3 reads TGTGCCAGCAGTGAGGCGACTAGCACAGATACGCAGTATTTT.